These 2 T cell receptor beta chains originate from one sample sequenced in a study of cytomegalovirus exposure and HLA in healthy donors. Primers included in the PCR were 60 Vbeta and 13 Jbeta primers. Using immunoSEQ multiplex PCR, the repertoire was profiled, and TCRdb retains in-frame clones only, with some absent. Among about 120,000 clones, 70% to 85% were seen once, and the ten largest hold roughly 11%. The sequencing sample was made of PBMCs. Receptor source: a woman between 45 and 60 years old in good health and CMV-seropositive.

The rearrangement joins TRBV10-1 to TRBJ1-1, with TRBD1 as a possible D gene (6 bases). V lost 5 bases and J lost 0, with 13 bases in between. The length of the CDR3 is 15 residues. CDR1 is WNHNN, CDR2 SYGVQD, per germline (reference sequence). The CDR3 DNA is TGCGCCAGCAGTCCGGACAGCCTAATGAACACTGAAGCTTTCTTT. This sequence encodes CASSPDSLMNTEAFF.

The rearrangement uses TRBV11-2 and TRBJ2-5; TRBD2 matches 12 bases. V lost 1 base to trimming and J lost 3 bases; unmatched junction nucleotides: 3. This CDR3 has 16 amino acids. Germline-derived CDR1 and CDR2 are SGHAT and FQNNGV. The CDR3 sequence: CASSLGASGGEETQYF. CDR3 bases: TGTGCCAGCAGCTTAGGGGCTAGCGGGGGGGAAGAGACCCAGTACTTC.